This TCR beta chain was recovered during a study of cytomegalovirus exposure and HLA in healthy donors (dated by TCRdb to the late 2010s). Context from the whole study: An earlier analysis of 587 of the donors reported roughly 300 Gb of sequence data and roughly 120 million unique TCR beta sequences obtained from about 180 million T cells. Roughly 300 gigabases of sequencing data and around 85 million unique TCR sequences made up an early release that covered nearly 650 HLA-typed donors. Of the roughly 400 genotyped donors, around 81% fell in the genetic ancestry cluster associated with self-reported Caucasian donors. The study aimed to test whether cataloging public T cell receptors could reveal signatures of past pathogen exposure. The study used immunosequencing to profile the T cell repertoires of several hundred subjects and linked those repertoires to cytomegalovirus serostatus. In addition to the first cohort of approximately 650 subjects, a separate validation cohort of about 120 different subjects was used. The study combined high-throughput TCR immunosequencing, statistical association of individual TCRs with disease status, and machine learning to predict cytomegalovirus infection status. To study patterns of TCR occurrence, a later analysis re-analyzed previously published TCR beta repertoires from 650 to 750 donors and added high-resolution HLA genotyping. The later analysis used no new phenotypic data to find candidate immune exposures, relying instead on TCR beta sequences and their occurrence across donors. In an earlier analysis of roughly 540 of the donors, high-throughput TCR beta sequencing was used to judge whether each TCR beta V gene segment behaved as functional or pseudogenic. Alongside the repertoire data, information on donor age, sex, ethnicity and CMV serostatus was compiled. A later genetic analysis used genome-wide SNP genotypes for about three fifths of the 666 donors, treating that subset as a discovery cohort. All discovery cohort repertoires had been generated on a single sequencing platform. HLA typing covered class I and class II loci at four-digit resolution. Typing coverage varied by locus: 629-630 donors for A, B, C, DRB1 and DQB1; approximately 520 for DQA1; 606 for DPA1; around 490 for DPB1. Because of strong linkage in the cohort, five DR-DQ haplotypes were treated as single units for association and clustering. Among several hundred genotyped donors of the cohort, an average of approximately 220,000 unique TCR beta nucleotide sequences was sequenced per donor, of which about 18% were non-productive.

V is pared back by 5 bases and J by 1 base, with 14 bases lying between the germline termini. CDR1 SGHVS and CDR2 FQNEAQ were looked up in the germline V gene. Taken from cysteine to phenylalanine, the CDR3 has 15 residues. Here the CDR3 DNA is all that survives: 45 bases in frame from base 1. Remarks on this clone: Its antigen target is currently unknown. Per-base qualities were not stored, and no clone one base away is much larger.

The cohort consisted of some 670 healthy bone marrow donors. At the time of sampling, all cohort members were nominally healthy, though unrecorded immune exposures were likely present. The donor was CMV seropositive and was included in the group of 250 to 350 seropositive cohort members. A peripheral blood sample was collected from each donor, and TCR beta sequencing was performed on peripheral blood mononuclear cells. The Qiagen DNeasy Blood Extraction Kit was used to extract genomic DNA from the blood cell samples. General findings and caveats noted by the study authors: According to a later analysis, TCR association rates differed among HLA loci, with DRB1 alleles showing the most associated TCRs and HLA-C alleles showing the fewest. The authors suggested that the approach could potentially be extended to other disease states and immunological phenotypes. Linkage disequilibrium might explain the correlated functional status among segregating V segments, but an unknown experimental factor could not be excluded. When HLA alleles, especially DR and DQ, strongly co-occurred, TCR associations were difficult to assign to individual alleles. Most TCR sequences were observed very rarely across donors, whereas some public TCRs were present in many individuals. The sequencing pipeline was judged likely to have produced a cluster of highly shared sequence variants as a technical artifact. A few of the identified cytomegalovirus-associated TCR beta chains were confirmed in vitro to be specific for cytomegalovirus antigens. A further reported finding was that TCR beta sequences accurately predicted the HLA-A and HLA-B alleles for most subjects in the first cohort. The classifier was reported to diagnose cytomegalovirus status with high specificity and sensitivity in both the original cohort and the validation cohort. A later analysis found that most CMV-associated TCR beta chains appeared HLA-restricted, with HLA associations seemingly driven largely by CMV exposure. Compared with equally common non-associated chains, HLA-associated TCR beta chains in a later analysis were more clonally expanded and had lower generation probabilities. In the study, approximately 150 TCR beta chains were listed as associated with cytomegalovirus. Because HLA typing was missing for some donors at each locus, association tests included only the typed subset. A later genetic analysis reported fewer N-insertions in productive TCRs among donors in an Asian-associated ancestry cluster than the roughly 640-donor mean. This cohort had only TCR beta chains sequenced, and the lack of alpha or paired-chain data limited which features could be detected. The 87-base-pair reads could not distinguish some IMGT-functional V segments, including TRBV6-2 and TRBV6-3, so those segments were excluded. V-gene and J-gene trimming of TCR beta chains was associated with a missense DCLRE1C variant in a later genetic analysis, and the association was replicated in an independent cohort. A later analysis reported that several top co-occurrence clusters appeared linked to parvovirus B19, influenza, CMV and Epstein-Barr virus. Broadly in line with IMGT annotations, most TCR beta V segments showed up in productive rearrangements about 87% or about 30% of the time in an earlier analysis of approximately 640 of the donors. The only immune exposure information available for the cohort was CMV serostatus. At a false discovery rate of 0.05, a later analysis linked 15,000 to 20,000 TCR beta sequences to specific HLA alleles. The presence/absence analyses assumed that sequencing depth was roughly uniform across donors, and that assumption may not be true. Because counts were too low, under 20 rarely observed V segments, including chromosome 9 orphons, were left out of the earlier analysis of 500 to 750 of the donors.

The library was prepared using the immunoSEQ multiplex PCR assay. For the multiplex PCR, a mixture combining 60 forward primers for TCR Vbeta segments and 13 reverse primers for TCR Jbeta segments was used. The CDR3 region of rearranged TCR beta genes was amplified from genomic DNA with a multiplex PCR assay. Amplified TCR beta libraries were sequenced as 87-base-pair reads on the Illumina HiSeq System. As for the authors' bioinformatics: A later analysis counted about 80 million unique TCR beta chains across the 690 or so repertoires, and about 10 million of these chains were shared by at least two donors. Raw reads were error-corrected and collapsed into unique sequences with a nearest-neighbor algorithm that merged closely related sequences to remove PCR and sequencing errors. Alignment of CDR3 sequences to IMGT reference sequences was used to assign V, D and J gene segments. For a sequence to be retained, at least a six-nucleotide match to both a V gene segment and a J gene segment was required. A rearrangement was called productive if the CDR3 had no stop codons and remained in frame with V and J, and every other rearrangement was called non-productive. Following IMGT convention, CDR3 was defined as the stretch from the second conserved V-encoded cysteine to the conserved J-encoded phenylalanine. The earlier analysis of 587 of the donors excluded sequences that lacked an unambiguous match to a single V gene segment. An earlier analysis of roughly 590 of the donors called V segments functional above 56.7% productive rearrangements and segregating when the between-donor standard deviation exceeded 5%. To diagnose cytomegalovirus status from the catalog of TCR beta chain sequences, a statistical classification framework was built. A later analysis assigned V and J genes by comparing TCR nucleotide sequences with IMGT/GENE-DB human TR gene sequences. In a later analysis, CDR3 sequences and most-parsimonious VDJ recombination scenarios were assigned using the TCRdist pipeline. A later analysis defined each TCR beta chain by its CDR3 amino acid sequence plus V-gene family, and excluded reads lacking a unique V-gene family. A later analysis removed roughly 590 highly shared, low-generation-probability nucleotide sequences to deal with suspected cross-contamination and a sequencing artifact. A later analysis calculated a clonal expansion index for each public chain from normalized within-repertoire ranks of inferred template counts. In a later analysis, generation probabilities were computed with a VDJ recombination model fitted to out-of-frame rearrangements, and the resulting probabilities were checked against IGoR. A later analysis scored TCR-TCR, TCR-HLA and TCR-CMV co-occurrence with hypergeometric tests, applying a repertoire-size bias correction to TCR pairs. False discovery rates were estimated in a later analysis by permuting HLA or CMV assignments 20 times. In a later analysis, co-occurring TCRs were grouped using DBSCAN, and TCRdist sequence similarity was added for clustering within HLA-allele-positive subsets. Repertoires with fewer than 30,000 or more than 120,000 public chains were left out of co-occurrence clustering, as were a handful of repertoires with anomalous nucleotide sharing. Sourced from immuneACCESS, this table was stored by TCRdb with only in-frame sequences that have V and J called. A share of the clones is absent; for the studies checked, an unresolved V gene accounts for under half, and the remainder has no known explanation. V, J and clone size derive from that table, while D and trimming were established from the DNA sequence. This sample has some 150,000 clones in its table, and roughly 63% of those were observed once. 7% to 8.5% of the sample is taken by the ten largest.

The origin of this receptor is a woman aged 60-70 years in good health and CMV-seropositive. The chain uses TRBV7-8 and TRBJ2-5; TRBD1 might be the D gene, on 6 matching bases. The sample comprised PBMCs. The nucleotide sequence reads TGTGCCAGCAGCCCGTTACAGGGCCCCCAAGAGACCCAGTACTTC. It is translated as CASSPLQGPQETQYF.